The 28 T cell receptor beta chains presented below share a single source sample, sequenced in a study of OX40 agonist ivuxolimab in advanced cancers. Repertoires were generated with immunoSEQ multiplex PCR, while TCRdb's copy carries only in-frame clones and drops some. The sample lists 20,000 to 30,000 clones; about four fifths were seen once. Sequences were derived from CD4+ or CD8+ T cells sorted from blood, sampled in a trial of the OX40 agonist ivuxolimab. The source is an adult with an advanced solid tumor such as melanoma, head and neck, liver or kidney cancer.

J is TRBJ2-5 and V is TRBV6-5, with 13 positions matching TRBD2. Germline V gene lookup returns CDR1 MNHEY and CDR2 SVGAGI. V was clipped by 8 bases and J by 1 base; unmatched bases: 1. This CDR3 is 14 amino acids long. The CDR3 spells CASGTSGAQETQYF. The CDR3 nucleotides read TGTGCCAGCGGGACTAGCGGGGCCCAAGAGACCCAGTACTTC.

The CDR3 DNA sequence: TGTGCCAGCAGTTACCCCGGGACTAGCGGAAACAATGAGCAGTTCTTC. Translation: CASSYPGTSGNNEQFF. This chain links TRBV7-3 with TRBJ2-1; 11 bases map to TRBD2. Germline CDR1 is SGHTA and CDR2 is FQGTGA. Trimming cost V 6 bases and J 5 bases; bases outside gene matches: 9. This CDR3 has 16 residues.

This chain uses TRBV28 with TRBJ2-5; D is uncertain. V was clipped by 5 bases and J by 0 bases, with 7 bases between them. This CDR3 is 13 amino acids long. The germline gives CDR1 MDHEN, CDR2 SYDVKM. Here the CDR3 reads CASSPPYQETQYF. CDR3 bases: TGTGCCAGCAGTCCTCCGTACCAAGAGACCCAGTACTTC.

The CDR3 DNA reads as TGCAGCGCCGGGACAGATGGAGACGAGCAGTACTTC. The encoded protein is CSAGTDGDEQYF. The chain recombines TRBV29-1 with TRBJ2-7, with 7 bases that match TRBD1. The CDR3 loop spans 12 amino acids. Trimming at V came to 7 bases and at J to 5 bases, leaving 8 bases not matched to a gene. CDR1 is SQVTM and CDR2 is ANQGSEA in the germline V gene.

V is TRBV9 and J is TRBJ1-2; a possible D gene is TRBD1 (6 bases). Trimming removed 6 bases from V and 3 bases from J, with 12 bases in between. The CDR3 contains 13 residues. CDR1 and CDR2 from the germline V gene are SGDLS and YYNGEE. The DNA of the CDR3 is TGTGCCAGCACCCTAGGGGGTGACTATGGCTACACCTTC. Translating it yields CASTLGGDYGYTF.

The rearrangement links TRBV7-2 to TRBJ2-5; 8 nucleotides match TRBD1. Losses at the gene ends were 2 bases for V and 1 base for J; bases not matched to a gene: 9. The CDR3 consists of 17 residues. The germline V gene encodes CDR1 SGHTA and CDR2 FQGNSA. Here the CDR3 DNA reads TGTGCCAGCAGCTTACCCTCCGACAGGGGCGGCCAAGAGACCCAGTACTTC. It yields the protein CASSLPSDRGGQETQYF.

The V gene is TRBV5-1, the J gene TRBJ2-7, with a possible D match to TRBD1 (6 bases). CDR3 size: 14 residues. Per germline, CDR1 SGHRS and CDR2 YFSETQ. Trimming removed 4 bases from V and 3 bases from J, with 14 bases in between. CDR3 nucleotide sequence: TGCGCCAGCAGCACCCATCGGACAGTCTACGAGCAGTACTTC. This sequence encodes CASSTHRTVYEQYF.

This chain joins TRBV5-4 and TRBJ2-3; D gene unclear. The V and J ends lost 5 bases and 5 bases respectively, with 9 bases between them. The CDR3 covers 12 residues. Germline CDR1 reads SGHNT; CDR2 reads YYREEE (reference sequence). The CDR3 region has the DNA TGTGCCAGCAGGGATGGGGTAGATACGCAGTATTTT. This codes for CASRDGVDTQYF.

V gene TRBV18 combines with J gene TRBJ2-2, with D hard to call. CDR1 and CDR2 (germline): KGHSH, LQKENI. Trimming stripped 2 bases from V and 1 base from J, with 11 bases between. This CDR3 has 16 residues. CDR3 protein: CASSPIDGRNTGELFF. For the CDR3, the DNA is TGTGCCAGCTCACCAATTGACGGACGGAACACCGGGGAGCTGTTTTTT.

Of note for this clone: At one end the junction does not follow the germline gene, possibly because of a read error. V usage is TRBV30 and J usage is TRBJ2-1; 7 bases line up with TRBD2. The CDR3 covers 13 residues. CDR1 GTSNPN and CDR2 SVGIG come from the germline V gene (reference sequence). CDR3 loop: CAWNPGGYNEQFF. The CDR3 nucleotides are TGTGCATGGAACCCGGGGGGATACAATGAGCAGTTCTTC.

The count of this clone is one. The rearrangement joins TRBV7-6 to TRBJ2-3; D possibly corresponds to TRBD2 (5 bases). The CDR3 sequence is 17 residues long. Germline lookup yields CDR1 SGHVS and CDR2 FNYEAQ. Trimming stripped 5 bases from V and 0 bases from J, with 18 bases between. CDR3 sequence: CASSRLAGPSSTDTQYF. The CDR3 coding sequence is TGTGCCAGCAGCCGACTTGCGGGCCCATCTAGCACAGATACGCAGTATTTT.

This clone was seen once. J is TRBJ1-2 and V is TRBV7-8, with a tentative D call TRBD1 (5 bases). Germline assignment: CDR1 SGHVS and CDR2 FQNEAQ. V shed 4 bases and J shed 6 bases, with 12 bases lying between them. The CDR3 has 13 amino acids. This chain's CDR3 is CASSSSPGDGYTF. In DNA, the CDR3 is TGTGCCAGCAGCTCCAGCCCGGGGGATGGCTACACCTTC.

The rearrangement joins TRBV27 to TRBJ2-7, with D perhaps TRBD2 (6 bases). The germline V and J ends were trimmed by 5 bases and 1 base, with 18 bases remaining between them. Germline CDR1 MNHEY, CDR2 SMNVEV (reference sequence). This CDR3 is built from 16 residues. As DNA, the CDR3 is TGTGCCAGCAGTCCCACGGGACTTAGGGATTCCTACGAGCAGTACTTC. Residues: CASSPTGLRDSYEQYF.

The chain carries TRBV6-1 and TRBJ2-7; 11 bases are a match to TRBD2. J lost 4 bases, V lost 2 bases, and 4 bases had no gene match. CDR1 MNHNS and CDR2 SASEGT come from the germline V gene. The CDR3 extends over 15 amino acids. CDR3 nucleotides: TGTGCCAGCAGTGAAAGGACTAGCGGGTGGTACGAGCAGTACTTC. Translated, it gives CASSERTSGWYEQYF.

J is TRBJ1-2 and V is TRBV30, with 9 bases that match TRBD1. V lost 5 bases, J lost 4 bases, and 8 bases stayed unmatched. Germline assignment: CDR1 GTSNPN and CDR2 SVGIG (reference sequence). The CDR3 is 14 amino acids. For the CDR3, the DNA is TGTGCCTGGTTAACCGGGACAGGGACCTATGGCTACACCTTC. It codes for CAWLTGTGTYGYTF. Based on the CDR3 plus reference TRBV30 and TRBJ1-2, the full variable domain is SQTIHQWPATLVQPVGSPLSLECTVEGTSNPNLYWYRQAAGRGLQLLFYSVGIGQISSEVPQNLSASRPQDRQFILSSKKLLLSDSGFYLCAWLTGTGTYGYTFGSGTRLTVV.

This sequence joins TRBV5-4 and TRBJ1-1; D remains ambiguous. There are 14 residues in the CDR3. CDR1 is SGHNT, CDR2 YYREEE, per germline (reference sequence). Trimming took 2 bases from V and 6 from J, leaving 14 bases between them. CDR3 sequence (DNA): TGTGCCAGCAGCTTAAGCCGATCAAGGGCTGAAGCTTTCTTT. This encodes CASSLSRSRAEAFF.

This clone was seen once. This chain uses TRBV28 with TRBJ1-1; weak D call: TRBD1 (5 bases). CDR1 and CDR2 from the germline V gene are MDHEN and SYDVKM. The CDR3 is 12 residues long. The V end was cut by 4 bases, the J end by 4 bases, with 7 bases between. The CDR3 DNA reads TGTGCCAGCAGTTCAGGGTCCACTGAAGCTTTCTTT. Its protein product is CASSSGSTEAFF.

This clone was seen many times. This chain links TRBV2 with TRBJ2-5; 7 bases are shared with TRBD2. CDR3 length equals 13 residues. Germline values: CDR1 SNHLY, CDR2 FYNNEI. The J segment lost 1 base and the V segment lost 4 bases, leaving 0 bases of the junction unmatched. The CDR3 is CASSGLAQETQYF. The CDR3 nucleotides are TGTGCCAGCAGTGGACTAGCCCAAGAGACCCAGTACTTC.

This clone was counted once. The chain joins TRBV7-3 to TRBJ2-7; D not certain. Per the germline V gene, CDR1 is SGHTA and CDR2 is FQGTGA. This CDR3 is 13 amino acids long. The germline V and J ends were trimmed by 4 bases and 3 bases, with 10 bases remaining between them. This chain's CDR3 is CASSSGSLYEQYF. The CDR3 DNA sequence: TGTGCCAGCAGCTCAGGATCGCTCTACGAGCAGTACTTC.

The J gene is TRBJ1-1, the V gene TRBV11-3; the D gene is possibly TRBD1 (5 bases). V was pared by 5 bases and J by 6 bases, with 13 bases between. The CDR3 is 13 residues long. Germline CDR1 and CDR2: SGHNT and YENEEA. The CDR3 loop reads CASSVTRGAEAFF. For the CDR3, the DNA is TGTGCCAGCAGCGTAACTAGGGGCGCTGAAGCTTTCTTT.

The V and J genes are TRBV9 and TRBJ1-3; no reliable D call. CDR3 size: 13 residues. The germline V and J ends were trimmed by 3 bases and 4 bases, with 8 bases remaining between them. In germline, CDR1 is SGDLS, CDR2 YYNGEE. This CDR3 is CASSDGGGNTIYF. As DNA, the CDR3 is TGTGCCAGCAGCGACGGAGGAGGAAACACCATATATTTT.

The DNA of the CDR3 is TGCGCCAGCAGCCCATTACTAGCGGGGGGGGTAGAGCAGTATTTT. It codes for CASSPLLAGGVEQYF. The chain couples TRBV4-1 to TRBJ2-3; TRBD2 matches at 13 bases. The V gene end was trimmed by 4 bases and the J gene end by 11 bases; junction bases not matched to a gene: 9. The length of the CDR3 is 15 residues. Germline V CDR1 and CDR2: MGHRA, YSYEKL.

This rearrangement joins TRBV7-6 to TRBJ2-7; no definite D call. The CDR3 is made up of 15 amino acids. Trimming removed 1 base at V and 3 bases at J, with 13 bases between. Germline V CDR1 and CDR2: SGHVS, FNYEAQ. Here the CDR3 reads CASSLGLGPGYEQYF. The CDR3 DNA follows: TGTGCCAGCAGCTTAGGTTTAGGTCCGGGCTACGAGCAGTACTTC.

The chain links TRBV4-3 to TRBJ2-7, with 7 nucleotides matching TRBD1. The CDR3 length is 15 residues. Trimming at V came to 4 bases and at J to 0 bases, leaving 6 bases not matched to a gene. Per germline, CDR1 LGHNA and CDR2 YSLEER. The CDR3 loop reads CASSLLRDSSYEQYF. CDR3 nucleotides: TGCGCCAGCAGCCTACTACGGGACAGCTCCTACGAGCAGTACTTC.

The sample holds one count of this clone. This chain links TRBV27 with TRBJ2-5; 10 bases align to TRBD2. This CDR3 spans 15 amino acids. CDR1 and CDR2 (germline): MNHEY, SMNVEV (reference sequence). Trimming cost V 6 bases and J 4 bases; bases outside gene matches: 8. The CDR3 bases are TGTGCCAGCAGCCTTAGCGGGAGGTCACGAGAGACCCAGTACTTC. This gives the protein CASSLSGRSRETQYF.

In its sample, this clone was seen a few times. Other DNA sequences in the same sample also yield this CDR3. The V and J genes are TRBV27 and TRBJ2-3; 8 bases line up with TRBD2. The germline V gene has CDR1 MNHEY and CDR2 SMNVEV (reference sequence). This CDR3 has 16 residues. Unmatched junction bases numbered 5, after V lost 3 bases and J lost 0 bases. CDR3 in amino acids: CASSLNSGGSTDTQYF. CDR3 sequence (DNA): TGTGCCAGCAGTTTGAACAGCGGGGGCAGCACAGATACGCAGTATTTT.

The chain couples TRBV6-1 to TRBJ2-2, with 9 bases identical to TRBD2. The CDR3 consists of 17 residues. The trim removed 3 bases at V and 4 bases at J, leaving 9 bases unmatched. Looked up from germline, CDR1 is MNHNS and CDR2 is SASEGT. DNA of the CDR3: TGTGCCAGCAGTGACGTCCCGGGACTAGCTCCCACCGGGGAGCTGTTTTTT. It yields the protein CASSDVPGLAPTGELFF.

The chain has TRBV14 and TRBJ2-7; D unresolved. Germline V gene sequence: CDR1 SGHDN, CDR2 FVKESK. This CDR3 is 11 amino acids long. The ends were cut back, 1 base at V and 3 bases at J, with 1 base in the middle. The CDR3 sequence: CASSQGYEQYF. CDR3 sequence (DNA): TGTGCCAGCAGCCAAGGCTACGAGCAGTACTTC.